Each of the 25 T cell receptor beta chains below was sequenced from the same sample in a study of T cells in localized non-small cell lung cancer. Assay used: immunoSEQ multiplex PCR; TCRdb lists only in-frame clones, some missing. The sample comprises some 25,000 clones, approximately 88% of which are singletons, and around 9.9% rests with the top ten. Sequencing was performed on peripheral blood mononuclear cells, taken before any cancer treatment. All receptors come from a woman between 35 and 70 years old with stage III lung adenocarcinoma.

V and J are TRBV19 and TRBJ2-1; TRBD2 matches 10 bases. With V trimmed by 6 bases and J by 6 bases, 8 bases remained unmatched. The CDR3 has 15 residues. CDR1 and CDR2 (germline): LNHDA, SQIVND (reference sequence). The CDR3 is CASRNRTSGVNEQFF. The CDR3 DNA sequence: TGTGCCAGTAGGAACCGGACTAGCGGAGTCAATGAGCAGTTCTTC.

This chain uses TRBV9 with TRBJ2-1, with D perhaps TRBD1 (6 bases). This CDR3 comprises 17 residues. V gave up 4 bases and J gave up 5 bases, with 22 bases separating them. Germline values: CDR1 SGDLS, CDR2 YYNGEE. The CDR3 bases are TGTGCCAGCAGCTCCCGACCAGGGGCACGACACGACAATGAGCAGTTCTTC. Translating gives CASSSRPGARHDNEQFF.

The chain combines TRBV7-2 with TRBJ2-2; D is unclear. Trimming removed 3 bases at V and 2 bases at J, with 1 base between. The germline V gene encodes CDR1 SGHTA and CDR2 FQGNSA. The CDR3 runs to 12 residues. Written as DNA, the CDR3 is TGTGCCAGCAGCTTTAACACCGGGGAGCTGTTTTTT. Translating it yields CASSFNTGELFF. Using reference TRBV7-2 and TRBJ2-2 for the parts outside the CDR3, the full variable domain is GAGVSQSPSNKVTEKGKDVELRCDPISGHTALYWYRQSLGQGLEFLIYFQGNSAPDKSGLPSDRFSAERTGGSVSTLTIQRTQQEDSAVYLCASSFNTGELFFGEGSRLTVL.

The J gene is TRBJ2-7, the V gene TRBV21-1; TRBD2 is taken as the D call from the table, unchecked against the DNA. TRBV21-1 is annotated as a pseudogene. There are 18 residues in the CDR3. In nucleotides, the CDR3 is TGTGCCAGCAGCCCGGGACTAGCGGGAGTTCGGAGCTCCTACGAGCAGTACTTC. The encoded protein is CASSPGLAGVRSSYEQYF.

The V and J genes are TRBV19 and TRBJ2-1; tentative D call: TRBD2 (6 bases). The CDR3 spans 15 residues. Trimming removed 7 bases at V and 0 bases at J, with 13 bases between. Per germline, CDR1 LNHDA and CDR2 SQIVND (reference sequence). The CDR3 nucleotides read TGTGCCAGTAACCCGGGTAGCGGCTCCTACAATGAGCAGTTCTTC. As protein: CASNPGSGSYNEQFF.

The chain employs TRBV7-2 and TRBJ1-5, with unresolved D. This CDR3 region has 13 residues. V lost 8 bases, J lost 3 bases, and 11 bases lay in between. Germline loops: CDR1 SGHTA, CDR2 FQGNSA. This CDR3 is CASRDQPNQPQHF. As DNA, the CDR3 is TGTGCCAGCCGCGATCAGCCCAATCAGCCCCAGCATTTT.

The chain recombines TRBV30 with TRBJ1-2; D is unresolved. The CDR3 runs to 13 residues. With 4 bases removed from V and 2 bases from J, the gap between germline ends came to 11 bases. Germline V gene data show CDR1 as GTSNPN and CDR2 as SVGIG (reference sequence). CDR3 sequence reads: CAWTLGLNYGYTF. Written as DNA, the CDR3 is TGTGCCTGGACCTTAGGCCTGAACTATGGCTACACCTTC.

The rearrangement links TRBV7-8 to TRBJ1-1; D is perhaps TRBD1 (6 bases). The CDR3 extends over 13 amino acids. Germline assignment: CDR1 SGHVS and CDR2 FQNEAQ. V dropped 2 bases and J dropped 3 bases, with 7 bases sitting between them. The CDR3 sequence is CASSLQGYTEAFF. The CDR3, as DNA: TGTGCCAGCAGCTTACAGGGGTACACTGAAGCTTTCTTT.

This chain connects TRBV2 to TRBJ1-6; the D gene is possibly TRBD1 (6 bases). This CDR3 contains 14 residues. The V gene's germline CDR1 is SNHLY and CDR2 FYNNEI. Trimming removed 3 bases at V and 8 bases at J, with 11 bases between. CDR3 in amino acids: CASSEEQGHSPLHF. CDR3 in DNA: TGTGCCAGCAGTGAGGAGCAGGGGCATTCACCCCTCCACTTT. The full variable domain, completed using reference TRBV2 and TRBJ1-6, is EPEVTQTPSHQVTQMGQEVILRCVPISNHLYFYWYRQILGQKVEFLVSFYNNEISEKSEIFDDQFSVERPDGSNFTLKIRSTKLEDSAMYFCASSEEQGHSPLHFGNGTRLTVT.

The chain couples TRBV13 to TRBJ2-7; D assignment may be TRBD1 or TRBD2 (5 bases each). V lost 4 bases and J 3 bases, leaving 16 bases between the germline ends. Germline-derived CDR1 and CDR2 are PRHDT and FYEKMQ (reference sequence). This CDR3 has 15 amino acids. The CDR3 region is CASSSRGEPSYEQYF. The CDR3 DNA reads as TGTGCCAGCAGCTCTCGAGGGGAACCGAGCTACGAGCAGTACTTC.

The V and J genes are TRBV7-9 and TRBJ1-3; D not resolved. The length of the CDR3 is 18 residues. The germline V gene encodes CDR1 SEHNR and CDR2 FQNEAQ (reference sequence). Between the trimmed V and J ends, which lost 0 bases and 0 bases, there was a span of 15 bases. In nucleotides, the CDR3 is TGTGCCAGCAGCTTAGCCTTTGACCAGCTTAGCTCTGGAAACACCATATATTTT. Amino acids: CASSLAFDQLSSGNTIYF.

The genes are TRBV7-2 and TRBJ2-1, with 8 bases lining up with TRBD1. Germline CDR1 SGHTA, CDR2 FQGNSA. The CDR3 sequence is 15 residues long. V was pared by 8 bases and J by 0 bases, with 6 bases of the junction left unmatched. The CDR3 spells CASSGGLSSYNEQFF. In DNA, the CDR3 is TGTGCCAGCTCAGGGGGCTTGAGCTCCTACAATGAGCAGTTCTTC. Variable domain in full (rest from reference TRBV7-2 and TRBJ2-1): GAGVSQSPSNKVTEKGKDVELRCDPISGHTALYWYRQSLGQGLEFLIYFQGNSAPDKSGLPSDRFSAERTGGSVSTLTIQRTQQEDSAVYLCASSGGLSSYNEQFFGPGTRLTVL.

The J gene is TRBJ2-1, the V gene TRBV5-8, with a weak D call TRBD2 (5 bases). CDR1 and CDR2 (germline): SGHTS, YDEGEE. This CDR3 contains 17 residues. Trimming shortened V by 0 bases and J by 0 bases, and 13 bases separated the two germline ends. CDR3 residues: CASSLGRDRGSYNEQFF. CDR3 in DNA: TGTGCCAGCAGCTTGGGTAGGGATCGGGGCTCCTACAATGAGCAGTTCTTC. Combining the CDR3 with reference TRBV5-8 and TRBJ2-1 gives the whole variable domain EAGVTQSPTHLIKTRGQQATLRCSPISGHTSVYWYQQALGLGLQFLLWYDEGEERNRGNFPPRFSGRQFPNYSSELNVNALELEDSALYLCASSLGRDRGSYNEQFFGPGTRLTVL.

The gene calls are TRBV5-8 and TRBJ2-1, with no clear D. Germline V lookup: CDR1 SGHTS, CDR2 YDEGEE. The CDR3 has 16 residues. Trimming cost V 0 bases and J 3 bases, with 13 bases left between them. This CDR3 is CASSLVRGVVYNEQFF. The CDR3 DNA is TGTGCCAGCAGCTTGGTTCGAGGCGTCGTCTACAATGAGCAGTTCTTC.

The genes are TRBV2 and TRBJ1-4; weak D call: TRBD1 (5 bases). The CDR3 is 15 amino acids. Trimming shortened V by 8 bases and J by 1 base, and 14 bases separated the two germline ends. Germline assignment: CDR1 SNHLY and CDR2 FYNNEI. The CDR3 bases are TGTGCCAGCTCTCAAGTAGGGGTAACTAATGAAAAACTGTTTTTT. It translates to CASSQVGVTNEKLFF. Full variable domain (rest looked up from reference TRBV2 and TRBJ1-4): EPEVTQTPSHQVTQMGQEVILRCVPISNHLYFYWYRQILGQKVEFLVSFYNNEISEKSEIFDDQFSVERPDGSNFTLKIRSTKLEDSAMYFCASSQVGVTNEKLFFGSGTQLSVL.

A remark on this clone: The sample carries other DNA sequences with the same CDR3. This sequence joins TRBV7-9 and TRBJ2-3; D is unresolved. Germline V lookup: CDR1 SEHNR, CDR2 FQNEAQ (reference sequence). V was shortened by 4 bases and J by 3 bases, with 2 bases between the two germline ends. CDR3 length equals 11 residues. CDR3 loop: CASSSTDTQYF. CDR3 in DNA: TGTGCCAGCAGCTCTACAGATACGCAGTATTTT. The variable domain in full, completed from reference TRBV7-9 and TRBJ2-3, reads DTGVSQNPRHKITKRGQNVTFRCDPISEHNRLYWYRQTLGQGPEFLTYFQNEAQLEKSRLLSDRFSAERPKGSFSTLEIQRTEQGDSAMYLCASSSTDTQYFGPGTRLTVL.

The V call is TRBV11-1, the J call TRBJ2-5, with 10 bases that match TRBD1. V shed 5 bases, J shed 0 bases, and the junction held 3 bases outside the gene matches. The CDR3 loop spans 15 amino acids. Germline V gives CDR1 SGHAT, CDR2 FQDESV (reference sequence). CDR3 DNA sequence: TGTGCCAGCAGCCCGGGACAGGGGAACCAAGAGACCCAGTACTTC. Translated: CASSPGQGNQETQYF.

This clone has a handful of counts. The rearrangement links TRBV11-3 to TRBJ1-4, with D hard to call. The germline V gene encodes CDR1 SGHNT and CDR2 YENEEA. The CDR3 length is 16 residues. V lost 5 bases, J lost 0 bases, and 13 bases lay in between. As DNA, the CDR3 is TGTGCCAGCAGCCCCACCCCGTTTGCAACTAATGAAAAACTGTTTTTT. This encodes CASSPTPFATNEKLFF.

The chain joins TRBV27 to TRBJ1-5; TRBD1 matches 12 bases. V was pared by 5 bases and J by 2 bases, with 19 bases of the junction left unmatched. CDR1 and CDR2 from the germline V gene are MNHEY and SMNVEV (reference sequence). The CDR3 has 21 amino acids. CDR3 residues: CASSPYLGRGQGAEGNQPQHF. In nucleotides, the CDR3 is TGTGCCAGCAGTCCATACCTGGGTCGGGGACAGGGGGCTGAGGGCAATCAGCCCCAGCATTTT.

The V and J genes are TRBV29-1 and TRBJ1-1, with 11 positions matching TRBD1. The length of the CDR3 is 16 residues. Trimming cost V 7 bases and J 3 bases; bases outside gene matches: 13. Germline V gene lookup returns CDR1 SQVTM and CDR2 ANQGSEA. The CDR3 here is CSGMTWTGGDDTEAFF. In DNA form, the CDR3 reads TGCAGCGGAATGACTTGGACAGGGGGCGACGACACTGAAGCTTTCTTT.

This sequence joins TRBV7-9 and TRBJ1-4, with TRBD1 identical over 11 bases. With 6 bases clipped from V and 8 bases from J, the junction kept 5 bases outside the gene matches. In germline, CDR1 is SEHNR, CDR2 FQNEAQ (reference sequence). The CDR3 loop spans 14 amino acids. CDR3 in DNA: TGTGCCAGCAGGACCGGGACAGGGGGAGAAAAACTGTTTTTT. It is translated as CASRTGTGGEKLFF.

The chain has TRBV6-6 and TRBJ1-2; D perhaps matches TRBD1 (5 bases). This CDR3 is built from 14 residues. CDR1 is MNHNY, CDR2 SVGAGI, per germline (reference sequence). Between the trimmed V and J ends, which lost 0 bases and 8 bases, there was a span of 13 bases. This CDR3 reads CASSYSDQGEGYTF. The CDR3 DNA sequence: TGTGCCAGCAGTTACTCAGACCAGGGAGAGGGCTACACCTTC.

The CDR3 DNA sequence: TGCGCCAGCAGCTTGGCGTTAGATGGGACTAATGAAAAACTGTTTTTT. It translates to CASSLALDGTNEKLFF. The chain uses TRBV5-1 and TRBJ1-4; D not certain. Per germline, CDR1 SGHRS and CDR2 YFSETQ. This CDR3 spans 16 amino acids. The ends were cut back, 0 bases at V and 2 bases at J, with 11 bases in the middle.

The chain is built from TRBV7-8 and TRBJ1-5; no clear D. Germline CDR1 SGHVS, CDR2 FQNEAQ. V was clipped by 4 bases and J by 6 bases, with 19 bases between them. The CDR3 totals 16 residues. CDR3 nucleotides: TGTGCCAGCAGCTCGTACCGGGCCCCCCGCCTTCAGCCCCAGCATTTT. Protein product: CASSSYRAPRLQPQHF.

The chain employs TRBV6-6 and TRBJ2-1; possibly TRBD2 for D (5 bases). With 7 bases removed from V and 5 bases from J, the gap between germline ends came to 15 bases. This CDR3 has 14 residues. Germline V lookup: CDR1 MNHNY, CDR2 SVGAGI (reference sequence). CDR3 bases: TGTGCCAGCACTCCACTGGGGAGTGACAATGAGCAGTTCTTC. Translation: CASTPLGSDNEQFF.